A single sample is the source of the 10 T cell receptor beta chains below, sequenced in a study of control samples from healthy donors and cancer patients. The method was immunoSEQ multiplex PCR; TCRdb's version includes in-frame clones alone and lacks a portion of them. The sample consists of 50,000 or so clones, 93% of them appearing once. Sequencing was performed on PBMCs. These receptors originate from a woman aged 50 to 60 with head and neck cancer.

V gene TRBV7-2 combines with J gene TRBJ2-5; 9 nucleotides line up with TRBD2. This CDR3 spans 17 amino acids. Losses at the gene ends were 1 base for V and 1 base for J; bases not matched to a gene: 7. In germline, CDR1 is SGHTA, CDR2 FQGNSA. The CDR3 DNA sequence: TGTGCCAGCAGCTTAGGTCCACCAGCGGGGGGCCAAGAGACCCAGTACTTC. It encodes CASSLGPPAGGQETQYF. Full variable domain (missing parts from reference TRBV7-2 and TRBJ2-5): GAGVSQSPSNKVTEKGKDVELRCDPISGHTALYWYRQSLGQGLEFLIYFQGNSAPDKSGLPSDRFSAERTGGSVSTLTIQRTQQEDSAVYLCASSLGPPAGGQETQYFGPGTRLLVL.

The genes are TRBV29-1 and TRBJ2-7; 11 bases align to TRBD1. CDR1 SQVTM and CDR2 ANQGSEA come from the germline V gene. After removal of 7 bases from V and 2 bases from J, the junction contained 4 bases not matched to a gene. The CDR3 runs to 13 residues. CDR3 protein: CSGRDRGTYEQYF. The CDR3 nucleotides are TGCAGCGGACGGGACAGGGGGACCTACGAGCAGTACTTC.

The rearrangement uses TRBV24-1 and TRBJ1-2; 9 nucleotides match TRBD1. This CDR3 comprises 15 residues. Germline V gene lookup returns CDR1 KGHDR and CDR2 SFDVKD. J lost 10 bases, V lost 4 bases, and 12 bases had no gene match. The CDR3 DNA reads TGTGCCACCAGTGACGAAAACAGGGGGCGCGAATCCTACACCTTC. Residues: CATSDENRGRESYTF.

The chain employs TRBV29-1 and TRBJ1-2; D remains unclear. V lost 2 bases and J 3 bases, leaving 10 bases between the germline ends. Germline V gene lookup returns CDR1 SQVTM and CDR2 ANQGSEA. This CDR3 has 13 amino acids. In DNA form, the CDR3 reads TGCAGCGTTGAATCTGGGGTTGACTATGGCTACACCTTC. Protein sequence: CSVESGVDYGYTF.

The V call is TRBV9, the J call TRBJ2-3; 8 bases agree with TRBD2. The V gene's germline CDR1 is SGDLS and CDR2 YYNGEE. V shed 2 bases, J shed 5 bases, and the junction held 10 bases outside the gene matches. The CDR3 sequence is 16 residues long. CDR3 DNA: TGTGCCAGCAGCGTCCCGAAAGCGGCGGGGGGAGATACGCAGTATTTT. Encoded protein: CASSVPKAAGGDTQYF. The whole variable domain, filled in from reference TRBV9 and TRBJ2-3, reads DSGVTQTPKHLITATGQRVTLRCSPRSGDLSVYWYQQSLDQGLQFLIQYYNGEERAKGNILERFSAQQFPDLHSELNLSSLELGDSALYFCASSVPKAAGGDTQYFGPGTRLTVL.

The rearrangement links TRBV6-5 to TRBJ2-5; D unresolved. V dropped 0 bases and J dropped 7 bases, with 12 bases sitting between them. The CDR3 has 14 amino acids. The V gene's germline CDR1 is MNHEY and CDR2 SVGAGI. CDR3 loop: CASSYSGSRGTQYF. The CDR3 DNA reads TGTGCCAGCAGTTACTCGGGCTCCCGCGGGACCCAGTACTTC.

The rearrangement uses TRBV30 and TRBJ1-2; 8 bases match TRBD1. This CDR3 is 16 amino acids long. Trimming at V came to 1 base and at J to 3 bases, leaving 10 bases not matched to a gene. From germline, CDR1 is GTSNPN and CDR2 SVGIG (reference sequence). The CDR3 region is CAWSEVPGGVYYGYTF. The CDR3 DNA reads TGTGCCTGGAGTGAAGTTCCAGGGGGCGTGTACTATGGCTACACCTTC.

CDR3 amino acids: CASSYPPPGLAGGVETQYF. In DNA, the CDR3 is TGTGCCAGCAGTTACCCCCCTCCTGGACTAGCGGGAGGGGTAGAGACCCAGTACTTC. The V gene is TRBV6-2 or TRBV6-3, the J gene TRBJ2-5; 15 bases align to TRBD2. Trimming removed 2 bases from V and 4 bases from J; junction bases left unmatched: 11. The CDR3 length is 19 residues. CDR1 and CDR2 (germline): MNHEY, SVGEGT.

The rearrangement uses TRBV7-2 and TRBJ2-3, with D tentatively TRBD2 (7 bases). The CDR3 is 17 amino acids. V lost 5 bases and J lost 1, with 19 bases in between. Germline lookup yields CDR1 SGHTA and CDR2 FQGNSA. CDR3 loop: CASSPQGRELGTDTQYF. CDR3 DNA: TGTGCCAGCAGCCCGCAGGGGCGGGAGCTTGGCACAGATACGCAGTATTTT. Full variable domain (outside the CDR3, taken from reference TRBV7-2 and TRBJ2-3): GAGVSQSPSNKVTEKGKDVELRCDPISGHTALYWYRQSLGQGLEFLIYFQGNSAPDKSGLPSDRFSAERTGGSVSTLTIQRTQQEDSAVYLCASSPQGRELGTDTQYFGPGTRLTVL.

The chain employs TRBV6-5 and TRBJ2-3, with D hard to call. V lost 2 bases, J lost 6 bases, and 15 bases lay in between. The CDR3 totals 15 residues. Germline CDR1 is MNHEY and CDR2 is SVGAGI. CDR3 coding DNA: TGTGCCAGCAGTTACGGTGGCAGGAGTGTTGATACGCAGTATTTT. It is translated as CASSYGGRSVDTQYF.